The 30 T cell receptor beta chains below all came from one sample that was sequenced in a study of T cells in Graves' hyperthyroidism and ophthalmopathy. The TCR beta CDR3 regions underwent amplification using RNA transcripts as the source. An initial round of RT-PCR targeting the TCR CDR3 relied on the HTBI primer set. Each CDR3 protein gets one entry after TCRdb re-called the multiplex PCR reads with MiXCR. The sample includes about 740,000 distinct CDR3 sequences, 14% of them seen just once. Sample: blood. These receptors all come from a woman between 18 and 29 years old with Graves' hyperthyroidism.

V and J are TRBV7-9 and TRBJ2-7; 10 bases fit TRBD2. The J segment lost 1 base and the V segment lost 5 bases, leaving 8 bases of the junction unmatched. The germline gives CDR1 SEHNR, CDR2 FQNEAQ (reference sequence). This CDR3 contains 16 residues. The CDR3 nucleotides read TGTGCCAGCAGCCCGCTACTAGCGGGGAAGTCCTACGAGCAGTACTTC. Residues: CASSPLLAGKSYEQYF. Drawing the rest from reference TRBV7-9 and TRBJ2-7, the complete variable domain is DTGVSQNPRHKITKRGQNVTFRCDPISEHNRLYWYRQTLGQGPEFLTYFQNEAQLEKSRLLSDRFSAERPKGSFSTLEIQRTEQGDSAMYLCASSPLLAGKSYEQYFGPGTRLTVT.

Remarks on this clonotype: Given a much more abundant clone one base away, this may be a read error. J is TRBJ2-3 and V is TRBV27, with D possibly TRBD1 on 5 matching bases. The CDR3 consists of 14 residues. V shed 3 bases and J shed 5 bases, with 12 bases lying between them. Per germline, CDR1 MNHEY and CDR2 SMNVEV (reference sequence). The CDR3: CASSFPYQGDTQYF. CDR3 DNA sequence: TGTGCCAGCAGTTTCCCTTACCAGGGAGATACGCAGTATTTT.

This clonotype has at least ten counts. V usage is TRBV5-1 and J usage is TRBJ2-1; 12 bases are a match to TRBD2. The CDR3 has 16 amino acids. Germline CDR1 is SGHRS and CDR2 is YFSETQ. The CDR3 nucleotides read TGCGCGCGCAGCTTGCGATCTAGCGGGAGGGTAAATGAGCAGTTCTTC. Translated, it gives CARSLRSSGRVNEQFF. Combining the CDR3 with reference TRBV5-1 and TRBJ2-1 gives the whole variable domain KAGVTQTPRYLIKTRGQQVTLSCSPISGHRSVSWYQQTPGQGLQFLFEYFSETQRNKGNFPGRFSGRQFSNSRSEMNVSTLELGDSALYLCARSLRSSGRVNEQFFGPGTRLTVL.

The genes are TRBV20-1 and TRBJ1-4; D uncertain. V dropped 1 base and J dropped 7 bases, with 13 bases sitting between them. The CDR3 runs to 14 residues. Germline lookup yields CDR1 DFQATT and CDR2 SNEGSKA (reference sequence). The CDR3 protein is CSARGAGWGEKLFF. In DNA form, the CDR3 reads TGCAGTGCTAGAGGGGCGGGGTGGGGTGAAAAACTGTTTTTT.

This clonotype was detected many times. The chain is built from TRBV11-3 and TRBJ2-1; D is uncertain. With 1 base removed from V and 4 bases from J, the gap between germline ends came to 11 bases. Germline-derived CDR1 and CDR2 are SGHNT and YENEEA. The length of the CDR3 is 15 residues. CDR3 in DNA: TGTGCCAGCAGCTTAGGGAGCGACCCTTACAATGAGCAGTTCTTC. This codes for CASSLGSDPYNEQFF. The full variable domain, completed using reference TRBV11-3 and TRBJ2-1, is EAGVVQSPRYKIIEKKQPVAFWCNPISGHNTLYWYLQNLGQGPELLIRYENEEAVDDSQLPKDRFSAERLKGVDSTLKIQPAELGDSAVYLCASSLGSDPYNEQFFGPGTRLTVL.

CDR3 in amino acids: CASSYSTVTGTSAYEQYF. The DNA for the CDR3 is TGTGCCAGCAGTTACTCGACCGTGACCGGGACTAGCGCCTACGAGCAGTACTTC. The V call is TRBV6-2 or TRBV6-3, the J call TRBJ2-7; 10 bases are a match to TRBD2. Per germline, CDR1 MNHEY and CDR2 SVGEGT. This CDR3 contains 18 residues. Losses at the gene ends were 0 bases for V and 2 bases for J; bases not matched to a gene: 10.

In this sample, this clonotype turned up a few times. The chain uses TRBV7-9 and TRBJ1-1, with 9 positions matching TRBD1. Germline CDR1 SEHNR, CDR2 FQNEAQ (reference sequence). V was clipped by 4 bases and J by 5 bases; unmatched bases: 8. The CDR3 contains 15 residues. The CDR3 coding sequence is TGTGCCAGCAGCTATCAAGACAGGGGGACTACTGAAGCTTTCTTT. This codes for CASSYQDRGTTEAFF. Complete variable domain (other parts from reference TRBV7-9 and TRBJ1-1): DTGVSQNPRHKITKRGQNVTFRCDPISEHNRLYWYRQTLGQGPEFLTYFQNEAQLEKSRLLSDRFSAERPKGSFSTLEIQRTEQGDSAMYLCASSYQDRGTTEAFFGQGTRLTVV.

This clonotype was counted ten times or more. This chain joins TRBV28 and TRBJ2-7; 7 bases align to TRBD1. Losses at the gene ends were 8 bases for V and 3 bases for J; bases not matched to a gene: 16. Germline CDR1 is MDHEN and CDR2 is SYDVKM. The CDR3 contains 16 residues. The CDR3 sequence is CASERAGDSPFYEQYF. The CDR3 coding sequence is TGTGCCAGCGAACGAGCCGGGGACAGCCCTTTCTACGAGCAGTACTTC.

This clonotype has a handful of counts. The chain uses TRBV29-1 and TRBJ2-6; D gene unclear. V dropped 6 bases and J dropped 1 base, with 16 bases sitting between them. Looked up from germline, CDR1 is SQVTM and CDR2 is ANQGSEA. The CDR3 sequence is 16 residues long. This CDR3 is CSVLGQVNSGANVLTF. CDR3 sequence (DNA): TGCAGCGTGTTAGGGCAGGTTAATTCTGGGGCCAACGTCCTGACTTTC.

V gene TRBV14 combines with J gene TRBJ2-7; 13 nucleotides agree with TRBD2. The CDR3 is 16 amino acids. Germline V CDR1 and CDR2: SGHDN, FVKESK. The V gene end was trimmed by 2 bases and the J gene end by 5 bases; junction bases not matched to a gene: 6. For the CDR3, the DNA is TGTGCCAGCAGCCAAAGACCGGGACTAGCGGGGCACGAGCAGTACTTC. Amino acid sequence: CASSQRPGLAGHEQYF.

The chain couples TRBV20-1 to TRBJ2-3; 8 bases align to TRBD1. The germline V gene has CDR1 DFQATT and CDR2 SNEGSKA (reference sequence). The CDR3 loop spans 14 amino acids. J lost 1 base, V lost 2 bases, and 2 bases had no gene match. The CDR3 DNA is TGCAGTGCTAGACCGGGACAGGGCACAGATACGCAGTATTTT. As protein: CSARPGQGTDTQYF.

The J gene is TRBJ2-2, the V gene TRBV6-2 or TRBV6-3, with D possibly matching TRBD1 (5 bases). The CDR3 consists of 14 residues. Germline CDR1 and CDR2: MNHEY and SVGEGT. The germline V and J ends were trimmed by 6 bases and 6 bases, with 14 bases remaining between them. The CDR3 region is CASRWQGIPGELFF. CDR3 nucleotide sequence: TGTGCCAGCAGATGGCAGGGTATTCCCGGGGAGCTGTTTTTT.

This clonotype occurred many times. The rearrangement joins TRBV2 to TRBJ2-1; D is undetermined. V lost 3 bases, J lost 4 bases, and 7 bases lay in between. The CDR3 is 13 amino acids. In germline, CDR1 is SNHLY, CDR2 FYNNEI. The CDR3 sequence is CASSDVLYNEQFF. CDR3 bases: TGTGCCAGCAGTGACGTACTTTACAATGAGCAGTTCTTC.

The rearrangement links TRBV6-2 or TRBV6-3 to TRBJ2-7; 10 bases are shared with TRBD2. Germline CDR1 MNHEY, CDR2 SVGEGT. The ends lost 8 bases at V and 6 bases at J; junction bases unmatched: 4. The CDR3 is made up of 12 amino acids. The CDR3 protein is CASGLAGAEQYF. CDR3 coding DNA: TGTGCCAGCGGTCTAGCGGGAGCCGAGCAGTACTTC.

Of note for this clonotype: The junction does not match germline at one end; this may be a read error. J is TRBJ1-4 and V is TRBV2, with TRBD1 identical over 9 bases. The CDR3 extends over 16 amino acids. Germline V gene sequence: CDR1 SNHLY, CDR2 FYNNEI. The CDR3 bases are TGTGCCAGCAGTCAGGGGACAGGGTTCATCAATGAAAAACTGGTTTTT. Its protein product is CASSQGTGFINEKLVF.

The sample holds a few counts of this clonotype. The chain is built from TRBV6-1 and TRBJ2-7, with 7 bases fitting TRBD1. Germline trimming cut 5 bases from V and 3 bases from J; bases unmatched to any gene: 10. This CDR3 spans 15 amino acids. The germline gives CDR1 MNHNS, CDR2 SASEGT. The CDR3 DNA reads TGTGCCAGCAGTCAAGGTGACAGGGCAGGCTACGAGCAGTACTTC. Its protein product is CASSQGDRAGYEQYF.

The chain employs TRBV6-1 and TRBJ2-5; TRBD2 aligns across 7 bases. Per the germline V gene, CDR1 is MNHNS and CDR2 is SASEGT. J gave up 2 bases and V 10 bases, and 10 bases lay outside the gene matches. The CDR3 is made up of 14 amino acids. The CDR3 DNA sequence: TGTGCCACCCTTGCTGGCGGGAGTCAAGAGACCCAGTACTTC. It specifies CATLAGGSQETQYF.

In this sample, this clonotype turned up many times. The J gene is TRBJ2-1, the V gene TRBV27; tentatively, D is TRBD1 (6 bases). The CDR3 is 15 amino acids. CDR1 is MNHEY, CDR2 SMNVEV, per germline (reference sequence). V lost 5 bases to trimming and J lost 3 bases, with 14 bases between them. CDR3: CASSPQLDSYNEQFF. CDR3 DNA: TGTGCCAGCAGTCCCCAATTGGACAGCTACAATGAGCAGTTCTTC.

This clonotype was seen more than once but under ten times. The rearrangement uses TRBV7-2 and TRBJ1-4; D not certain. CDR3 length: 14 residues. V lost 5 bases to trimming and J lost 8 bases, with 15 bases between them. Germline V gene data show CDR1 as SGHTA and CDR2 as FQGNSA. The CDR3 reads CASSPSPGSEKLFF. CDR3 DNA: TGTGCCAGCAGCCCCTCTCCGGGGTCCGAAAAACTGTTTTTT.

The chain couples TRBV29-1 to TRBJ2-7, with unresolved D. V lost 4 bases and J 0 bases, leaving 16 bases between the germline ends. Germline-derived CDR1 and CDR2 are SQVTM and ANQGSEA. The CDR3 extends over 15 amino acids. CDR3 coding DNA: TGCAGCGTTGTAAAAGGGCAGCCCTTCTCCTACGAGCAGTACTTC. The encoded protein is CSVVKGQPFSYEQYF.

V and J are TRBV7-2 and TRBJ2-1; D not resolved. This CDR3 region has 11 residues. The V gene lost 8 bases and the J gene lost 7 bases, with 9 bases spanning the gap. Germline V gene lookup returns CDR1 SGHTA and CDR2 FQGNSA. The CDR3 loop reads CASARINEQFF. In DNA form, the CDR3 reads TGTGCCAGCGCGAGGATTAATGAGCAGTTCTTC. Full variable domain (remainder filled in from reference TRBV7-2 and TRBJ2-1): GAGVSQSPSNKVTEKGKDVELRCDPISGHTALYWYRQSLGQGLEFLIYFQGNSAPDKSGLPSDRFSAERTGGSVSTLTIQRTQQEDSAVYLCASARINEQFFGPGTRLTVL.

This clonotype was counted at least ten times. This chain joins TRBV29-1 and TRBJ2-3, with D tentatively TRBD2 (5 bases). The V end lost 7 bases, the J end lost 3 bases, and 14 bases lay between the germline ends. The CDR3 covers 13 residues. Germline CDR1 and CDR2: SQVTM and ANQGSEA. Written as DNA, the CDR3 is TGCAGCGCCCCAGCGGACTGGACAGATACGCAGTATTTT. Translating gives CSAPADWTDTQYF.

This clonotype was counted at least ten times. CDR3 nucleotides: TGTGCCAGCAGTTCCTTCTCCGGGCTCTGGGGAGGGGAGCTGTTTTTT. Translation: CASSSFSGLWGGELFF. The chain employs TRBV28 and TRBJ2-2; D call uncertain. The CDR3 is made up of 16 amino acids. The germline CDR1 and CDR2 sequences are MDHEN and SYDVKM. V was shortened by 4 bases and J by 8 bases, with 20 bases between the two germline ends.

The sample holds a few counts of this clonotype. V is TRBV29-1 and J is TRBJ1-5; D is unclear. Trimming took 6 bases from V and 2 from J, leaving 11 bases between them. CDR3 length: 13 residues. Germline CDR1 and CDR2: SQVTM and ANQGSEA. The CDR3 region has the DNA TGCAGCGTAAGGGTCTACGGCAATCAGCCCCAGCATTTT. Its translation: CSVRVYGNQPQHF.

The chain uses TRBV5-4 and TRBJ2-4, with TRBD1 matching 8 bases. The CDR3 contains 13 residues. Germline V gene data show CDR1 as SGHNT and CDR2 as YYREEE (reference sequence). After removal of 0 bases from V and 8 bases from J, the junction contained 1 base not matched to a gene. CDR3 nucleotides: TGTGCCAGCAGCTTGGCACAGGGGGACATTCAGTACTTC. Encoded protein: CASSLAQGDIQYF.

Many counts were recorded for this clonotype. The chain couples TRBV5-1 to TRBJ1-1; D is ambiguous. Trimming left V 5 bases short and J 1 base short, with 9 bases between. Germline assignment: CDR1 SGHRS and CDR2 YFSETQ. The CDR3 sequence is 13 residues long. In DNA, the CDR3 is TGCGCCAGCAGGGGCGGGCGGAACACTGAAGCTTTCTTT. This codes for CASRGGRNTEAFF.

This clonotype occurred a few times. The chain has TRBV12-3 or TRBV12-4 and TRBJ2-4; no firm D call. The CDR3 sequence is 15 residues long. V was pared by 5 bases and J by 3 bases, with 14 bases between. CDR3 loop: CASSPEGKIKNIQYF. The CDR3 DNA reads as TGTGCCAGCAGTCCAGAAGGGAAAATCAAAAACATTCAGTACTTC.

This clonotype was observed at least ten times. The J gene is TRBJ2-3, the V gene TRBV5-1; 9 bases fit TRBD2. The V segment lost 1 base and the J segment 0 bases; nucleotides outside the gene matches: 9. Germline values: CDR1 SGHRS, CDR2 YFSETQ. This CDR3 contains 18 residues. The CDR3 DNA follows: TGCGCCAGCAGCTTGCCCTTCTCTACTAGCGGGAGCACAGATACGCAGTATTTT. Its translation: CASSLPFSTSGSTDTQYF.

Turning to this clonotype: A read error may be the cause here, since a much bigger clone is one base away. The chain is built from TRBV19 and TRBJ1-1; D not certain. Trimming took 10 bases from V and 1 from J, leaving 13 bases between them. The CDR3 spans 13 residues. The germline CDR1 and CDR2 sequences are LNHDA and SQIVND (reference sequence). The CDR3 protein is CATSTATNTEAFF. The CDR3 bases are TGTGCCACCTCAACAGCGACGAACACTGAAGCTTTCTTT.

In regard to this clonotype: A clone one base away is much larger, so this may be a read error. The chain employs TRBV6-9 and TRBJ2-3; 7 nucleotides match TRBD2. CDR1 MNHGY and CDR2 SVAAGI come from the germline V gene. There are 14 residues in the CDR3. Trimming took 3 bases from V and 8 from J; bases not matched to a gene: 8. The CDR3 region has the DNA TGTGCCAGCAGTTACACTTACACGGGAGGTACGCAGTATTTT. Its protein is CASSYTYTGGTQYF.